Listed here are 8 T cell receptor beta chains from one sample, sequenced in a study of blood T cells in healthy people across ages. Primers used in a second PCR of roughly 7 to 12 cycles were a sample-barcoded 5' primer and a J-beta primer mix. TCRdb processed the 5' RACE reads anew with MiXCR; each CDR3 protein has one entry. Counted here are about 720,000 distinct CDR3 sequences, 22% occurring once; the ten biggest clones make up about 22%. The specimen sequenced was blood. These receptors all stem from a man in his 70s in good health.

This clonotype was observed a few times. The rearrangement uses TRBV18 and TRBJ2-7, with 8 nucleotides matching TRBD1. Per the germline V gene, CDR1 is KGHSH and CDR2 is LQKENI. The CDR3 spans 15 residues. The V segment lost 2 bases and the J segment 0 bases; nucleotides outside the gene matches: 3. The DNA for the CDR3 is TGTGCCAGCTCACCAATCACAGGGGGCTCCTACGAGCAGTACTTC. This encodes CASSPITGGSYEQYF.

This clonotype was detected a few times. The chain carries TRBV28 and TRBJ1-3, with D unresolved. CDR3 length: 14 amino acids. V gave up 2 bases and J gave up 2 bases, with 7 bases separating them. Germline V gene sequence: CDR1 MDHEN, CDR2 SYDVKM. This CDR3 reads CASSLMKAGNTIYF. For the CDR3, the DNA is TGTGCCAGCAGTTTAATGAAAGCTGGAAACACCATATATTTT.

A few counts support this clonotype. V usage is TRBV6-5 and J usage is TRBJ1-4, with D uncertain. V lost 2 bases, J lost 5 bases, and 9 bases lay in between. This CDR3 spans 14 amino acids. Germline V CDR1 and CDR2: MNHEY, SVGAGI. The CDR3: CASSYQATNEKLFF. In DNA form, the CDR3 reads TGTGCCAGCAGTTACCAGGCTACCAATGAAAAACTGTTTTTT.

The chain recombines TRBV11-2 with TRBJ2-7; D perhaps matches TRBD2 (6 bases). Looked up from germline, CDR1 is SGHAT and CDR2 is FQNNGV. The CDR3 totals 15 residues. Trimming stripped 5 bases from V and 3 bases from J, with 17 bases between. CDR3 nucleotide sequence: TGTGCCAGCAGCGGAGGGTCGGGACCCCACTACGAGCAGTACTTC. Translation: CASSGGSGPHYEQYF.

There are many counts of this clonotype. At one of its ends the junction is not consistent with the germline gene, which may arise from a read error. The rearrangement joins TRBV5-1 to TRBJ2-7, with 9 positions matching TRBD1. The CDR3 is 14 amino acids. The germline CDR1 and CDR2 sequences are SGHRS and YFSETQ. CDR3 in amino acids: CASSSGTGLYEQYF. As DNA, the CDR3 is TGTGCCAGCAGCTCCGGGACAGGGCTTTACGAGCAGTACTTC.

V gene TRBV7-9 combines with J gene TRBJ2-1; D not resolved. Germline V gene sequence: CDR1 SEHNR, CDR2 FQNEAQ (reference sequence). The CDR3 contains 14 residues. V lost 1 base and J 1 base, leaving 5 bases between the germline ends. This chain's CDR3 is CASSLVHSYNEQFF. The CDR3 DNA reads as TGTGCCAGCAGCTTAGTTCATTCCTACAATGAGCAGTTCTTC.

CDR3 sequence reads: CASSSTLYEQFF. The CDR3 DNA reads as TGTGCCAGCAGTTCCACATTGTATGAGCAGTTCTTC. V gene TRBV28 combines with J gene TRBJ2-1; D gene ambiguous. The CDR3 length is 12 residues. The V and J ends lost 4 bases and 8 bases respectively, with 9 bases between them. Per germline, CDR1 MDHEN and CDR2 SYDVKM.

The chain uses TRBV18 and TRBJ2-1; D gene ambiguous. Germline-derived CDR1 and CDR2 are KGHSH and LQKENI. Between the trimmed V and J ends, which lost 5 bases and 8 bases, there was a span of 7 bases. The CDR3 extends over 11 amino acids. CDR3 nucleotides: TGTGCCAGCTCAGAACGGGATGAGCAGTTCTTC. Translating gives CASSERDEQFF.